The following is a T cell receptor beta chain sequence with its context. What it binds is not known. This sample includes further DNA sequences coding for the same CDR3. Some clones are missing from TCRdb's copy, which holds only in-frame ones; the method was immunoSEQ multiplex PCR. The table shows some 130,000 clones, with nearly 95% occurring only once. The data stem from a study of T cell responses to AZD1222 COVID-19 vaccine. Whole-study findings and limits: Vaccine-associated CD4 TCRs spanned spike, dominant at 160-218 and 743-854. Breadth and depth of Spike-specific TCRs rose after two AZD1222 doses.

The CDR3 has 13 residues. Trimming removed 3 bases at V and 0 bases at J, with 3 bases between. Per the germline V gene, CDR1 is SEHNR and CDR2 is FQNEAQ (reference sequence). The chain uses TRBV7-9 and TRBJ1-3; D gene ambiguous. The specimen was peripheral blood, collected on day 0 of AZD1222 vaccination. The TCR was taken from an adult in good health. The CDR3 protein is CASSLRSGNTIYF. The CDR3, as DNA: TGTGCCAGCAGCTTGCGCTCTGGAAACACCATATATTTT.